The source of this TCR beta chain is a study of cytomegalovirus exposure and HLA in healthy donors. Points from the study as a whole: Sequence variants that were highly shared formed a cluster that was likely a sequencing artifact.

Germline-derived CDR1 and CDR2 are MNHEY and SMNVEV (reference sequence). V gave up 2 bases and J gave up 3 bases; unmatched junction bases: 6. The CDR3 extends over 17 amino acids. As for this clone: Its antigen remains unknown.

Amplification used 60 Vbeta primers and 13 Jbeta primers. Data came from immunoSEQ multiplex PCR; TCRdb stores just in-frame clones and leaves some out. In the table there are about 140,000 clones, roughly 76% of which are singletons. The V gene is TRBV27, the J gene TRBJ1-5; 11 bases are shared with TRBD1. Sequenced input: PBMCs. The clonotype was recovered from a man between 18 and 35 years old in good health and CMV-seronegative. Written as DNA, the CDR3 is TGTGCCAGCAGTTTAGGACAGGGGGCCGGCCTCAATCAGCCCCAGCATTTT. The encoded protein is CASSLGQGAGLNQPQHF.